Described below is a single T cell receptor beta chain sequence and its context. Its antigen is unknown. It has no much larger one-base neighbor in the sample; base qualities were not kept. Inclusive of the bounding cysteine and phenylalanine, the CDR3 is 13 residues long. Here the CDR3 DNA is all that survives: 39 bases in frame from base 1. Between the V and J ends, shortened by 4 bases and 7 bases respectively, the junction contains 11 bases. CDR1 and CDR2 are read off the germline V gene (reference sequence) as SEHNR and FQNEAQ. TCRdb records Illumina NovaSeq 6000 as the sequencer. TCR cDNA was synthesized by 5'RACE template switching, through which a universal primer site and unique molecular identifiers were introduced. cDNA synthesis was primed from both the TCR alpha and TCR beta constant segments. Library amplification used two PCR steps, and the second PCR step added sample barcodes and sequencing adapters. Libraries were sequenced on Illumina HiSeq 2500 (2x100 bp) or NovaSeq (2x150 bp). Per the original workflow: MIGEC was used to demultiplex reads and collapse the reads into UMI consensus sequences, and MiXCR was used for V(D)J alignment. Using edgeR on replicate PBMC samples, clonotypes were called vaccine-responding if FDR was below 0.01 and the log2 fold change was above 5 up to day 15. CD4 or CD8 identity was assigned to each bulk clonotype according to whether the clonotype was present at higher abundance in the sequenced CD4 repertoire or the sequenced CD8 repertoire. Using fastp at Q25 and MiXCR, TCRdb reprocessed the public reads and kept productive beta chains. A single entry per CDR3 protein holds the most common genes and DNA from its merged rows. The V and J calls were determined by TCRdb, not by the authors. The sample profile shows 400,000 to 450,000 distinct CDR3 sequences; roughly a sixth of them were found once. In total, the top ten clones hold 15% to 20% of the sample.

The treatment or condition label corresponds to: live attenuated yellow fever vaccine strain. At every blood-draw timepoint, two biological replicates of bulk PBMCs were collected. PBMCs were isolated from peripheral blood using a standard Ficoll-Paque protocol. TriZol was used to extract RNA from bulk PBMCs, from CD4 and CD8 fractions, and from dextramer-positive and dextramer-negative fractions. This record belongs to a study of T cells after yellow fever vaccination (dated by TCRdb to the late 2010s). At the level of the whole study: The SMART-Seq v4 Ultra Low Input RNA kit was used to prepare libraries from fractions with low cell numbers. Bulk PBMC replicates and cell subsets were isolated from blood drawn at multiple timepoints before and after both primary and secondary immunization. Bulk TCR alpha and beta repertoires were sequenced longitudinally to track T-cell clones before and after primary and booster YFV17D yellow fever vaccination. Two healthy male donors, one aged 18 to 30 and one aged 30 to 40 years, were included in the cohort. Study-level results and caveats: Most clones expanded after primary vaccination were re-detected after the booster (almost 98% of CD4 and more than 70% of CD8), suggesting broad memory maintenance. The secondary T-cell response was weaker than the primary response but faster, peaking on day 5 instead of day 15. Computational filtering was required because FACS-sorted repertoires could contain abundant contaminating clonotypes from the bulk population. The study included only two donors, which limits how far the findings can be generalized. A small share of clonotypes occurred in both CD4 and CD8 compartments, likely arising from convergent recombination.

The starting material was PBMCs, obtained before the yellow fever booster vaccination. This TCR derives from a man aged 18-30 years who received the YFV17D yellow fever vaccine. The chain employs TRBV7-9 and TRBJ2-1, with the D gene call left open. CDR3 loop: CASSSPVGNEQFF. The DNA sequence is TGTGCCAGCAGCTCCCCGGTCGGAAATGAGCAGTTCTTC.